This T cell receptor (beta chain) was recorded in a study of blood T cell repertoires in COVID-19. About the research overall: The samples span acute and convalescent COVID-19 from the United States, Italy and Spain.

Comments on this clone: Within the sample, other DNA sequences also encode this same CDR3.

The assay was immunoSEQ multiplex PCR, and TCRdb's table has in-frame clones only and misses some. The table includes over 200,000 clones, 70% to 90% detected once. This CDR3 is built from 14 residues. V shed 1 base and J shed 2 bases, with 8 bases lying between them. Per the germline V gene, CDR1 is KGHSH and CDR2 is LQKENI. The receptor was derived from a woman between 50 and 59 years old with acute or convalescent COVID-19. The chain couples TRBV18 to TRBJ1-1; D not certain. The sample comprised peripheral blood. CDR3 protein: CASSPLRENTEAFF. The CDR3 coding sequence is TGTGCCAGCTCACCACTCCGAGAAAACACTGAAGCTTTCTTT.